This T cell receptor beta chain was identified during a study of beta chain features in type 1 diabetes. Whole-study context: Sorted cells from all samples, numbering some 99,000,000, were examined. Findings of the study overall: Fewer insertions but more deletions were seen at VDJ junctions in type 1 diabetes patients. For Type 1 diabetes patients, all four CD4+ subsets carried TCRB CDR3s that were moderately but significantly shorter.

Expressed TCRB transcripts got sequenced, as all isolated RNA was reverse transcribed. The assay was immunoSEQ multiplex PCR, and TCRdb's table has in-frame clones only and misses some. The data show hundreds of thousands of clones, with 30% seen just once and about 0.065% held by the top ten. The V and J ends lost 4 bases and 5 bases, in that order; junction bases with no gene match: 4. Germline-derived CDR1 and CDR2 are SGHNT and YYREEE (reference sequence). This CDR3 is 15 amino acids long. A note on this clone: Its specificity is not known.

The chain links TRBV5-4 to TRBJ2-1; 12 bases are a match to TRBD2. Material for sequencing was naive CD4+ T cells from blood. This sequence originates from a man in his late teens or twenties in good health. DNA for the CDR3: TGTGCCAGCAGCCTGACTAGCGGGAGAGACAATGAGCAGTTCTTC. It translates to CASSLTSGRDNEQFF.